A selection of T cell receptor beta chains follows, all from one sample in a study of regulatory dendritic cells for organ transplantation. The assay was immunoSEQ multiplex PCR, and TCRdb's table has in-frame clones only and misses some. The table has under 35,000 clones, 82% seen once. Specimen: naive CD8+ T cells from blood. The receptors here all came from a human donor in good health. CDR3s include the opening cysteine and the closing phenylalanine or tryptophan. A D gene is named only where the DNA matches it firmly. Rows give clone size only sometimes, using once, few, many, or a class for an expanded clone.

d_call	j_call	v_call	clone_size	cdr3_nt	cdr3_aa
NA	TRBJ1-5	TRBV4-1	once	TGCGCCAGCAGCCAAGATCTGGCGGACACCCGGCAGCCCCAGCATTTT	CASSQDLADTRQPQHF
NA	TRBJ2-3	TRBV7-9	NA	TGTGCCAGCAGCCCGCTCCGGTCAGATACGCAGTATTTT	CASSPLRSDTQYF
NA	TRBJ1-5	TRBV5-4	NA	TGTGCCAGCAGCGTCGGGGGTCCGTTTAGCAATCAGCCCCAGCATTTT	CASSVGGPFSNQPQHF
TRBD2	TRBJ2-1	TRBV13	NA	TGTGCCAGCAGCTTGGGACTAGCGGGGGGCAATGAGCAGTTCTTC	CASSLGLAGGNEQFF
NA	TRBJ1-5	TRBV10-1	NA	TGCGCCAGCAGCCAAGGAGGCAATCAGCCCCAGCATTTT	CASSQGGNQPQHF
TRBD1	TRBJ2-6	TRBV7-6	NA	TGTGCCAGCAGCTTAGCGCCGGGACAGGGGATCTCTGGGGCCAACGTCCTGACTTTC	CASSLAPGQGISGANVLTF
TRBD2	TRBJ2-7	TRBV6-1	NA	TGTGCCAGCAGTGCCTCTAGCGGGGGGGCCTACGAGCAGTACTTC	CASSASSGGAYEQYF
NA	TRBJ1-2	TRBV4-1	NA	TGCGCCAGCAGCCAAGGGCAGGGAATGGGCAGCTATGGCTACACCTTC	CASSQGQGMGSYGYTF
TRBD1	TRBJ1-4	TRBV2	few	TGTGCCAGCAGCCTGGACAGGGGCTCAGAAAAACTGTTTTTT	CASSLDRGSEKLFF
NA	TRBJ2-7	TRBV6-5	NA	TGTGCCAGCAAGTGGGAGACCAAAGTCTACGAGCAGTACTTC	CASKWETKVYEQYF
NA	TRBJ1-2	TRBV14	once	TGTGCCAGCAGCGCGGCTCCGGGGGGGTACTATGGCTACACCTTC	CASSAAPGGYYGYTF
TRBD1	TRBJ2-7	TRBV6-5	NA	TGTGCCAGCAGTTACACCGACAGGGTACCTGCCTACGAGCAGTACTTC	CASSYTDRVPAYEQYF
TRBD2	TRBJ2-7	TRBV7-6	NA	TGTGCCAGCAGCTTGTCGTCTGGTAGCGGGGGGGCCGAGCAGTACTTC	CASSLSSGSGGAEQYF
TRBD1	TRBJ2-2	TRBV2	NA	TGTGCCAGCAGTCCCTTTGAAGCAGGGGGCATCACCGGGGAGCTGTTTTTT	CASSPFEAGGITGELFF
NA	TRBJ1-6	TRBV5-6	NA	TGTGCCAGCAGCTTGGCCACTTTAAATTCACCCCTCCACTTT	CASSLATLNSPLHF
TRBD1	TRBJ1-1	TRBV4-2	few	TGTGCCAGCAGCCGCACGGACAGGGACACTGAAGCTTTCTTT	CASSRTDRDTEAFF
TRBD1	TRBJ2-1	TRBV7-2	NA	TGTGCCAGCAGCTTAGTAAGACAGGGGGCGTTCAATGAGCAGTTCTTC	CASSLVRQGAFNEQFF
TRBD1	TRBJ2-7	TRBV11-2	NA	TGTGCCAGCAGCCCAGGGACAGGTCTCTCCTACGAGCAGTACTTC	CASSPGTGLSYEQYF
NA	TRBJ1-5	TRBV19	once	TGTGCCAGTAGTATAGCCGGGGGTTATAGCAATCAGCCCCAGCATTTT	CASSIAGGYSNQPQHF
TRBD1	TRBJ1-1	TRBV29-1	NA	TGCAGCGCAAACGGACAGGGTGAAGCTTTCTTT	CSANGQGEAFF
NA	TRBJ1-1	TRBV5-4	NA	TGTGCCAGCGGGCTGAACACTGAAGCTTTCTTT	CASGLNTEAFF
TRBD1	TRBJ1-2	TRBV7-6	NA	TGTGCCAGCAGCTTAGGAGGACAGGGGGCGCGTGGCTACACCTTC	CASSLGGQGARGYTF
NA	TRBJ2-3	TRBV7-9	NA	TGTGCCAGCAGCCCCCTAGCCTTCACAGATACGCAGTATTTT	CASSPLAFTDTQYF
NA	TRBJ1-4	TRBV21-1	NA	TGTGCCAGCAGCACCCACAGGGCAACTAATGAAAAACTGTTTTTT	CASSTHRATNEKLFF
NA	TRBJ1-1	TRBV4-2	NA	TGTGCCAGCAGTCGAACTATGAACACTGAAGCTTTCTTT	CASSRTMNTEAFF
TRBD1	TRBJ1-4	TRBV7-8	NA	TGTGCCAGCAGCAGCCGGGGACAGGCGGAAAGGGAAAAACTGTTTTTT	CASSSRGQAEREKLFF
NA	TRBJ2-7	TRBV7-9	NA	TGTGCCAGCAGCGAAGGAGGGGCCCGAGGCAACGAGCAGTACTTC	CASSEGGARGNEQYF
NA	TRBJ1-1	TRBV7-9	NA	TGTGCCAGCAGCTTAGCGGGGCGGGATGAGAACACTGAAGCTTTCTTT	CASSLAGRDENTEAFF
NA	TRBJ1-1	TRBV7-9	NA	TGTGCCAGCAGCCCAAGTGGGGGCGGGAACACTGAAGCTTTCTTT	CASSPSGGGNTEAFF
NA	TRBJ2-2	TRBV11-3	NA	TGTGCCAGCAGCTTAGTTCAGGAGAACACCGGGGAGCTGTTTTTT	CASSLVQENTGELFF
NA	TRBJ1-1	TRBV9	NA	TGTGCCAGCAGCGTCGGACAGAGGGCTACAGAAGCTTTCTTT	CASSVGQRATEAFF
NA	TRBJ1-1	TRBV7-9	few	TGTGCCAGCAGCCCGGGCGGGTGGGCTTTCTTT	CASSPGGWAFF
NA	TRBJ1-1	TRBV10-3	NA	TGTGCCATCAGTGACCGGGGAAACACTGAAGCTTTCTTT	CAISDRGNTEAFF
NA	TRBJ1-5	TRBV5-8	few	TGTGCCAGCAGCTTGGACGGGCCCCAGCATTTT	CASSLDGPQHF
NA	TRBJ2-4	TRBV21-1	NA	TGTGCCAGCAGCAAGGAGGGGGCGGTAAACATTCAGTACTTC	CASSKEGAVNIQYF
NA	TRBJ2-1	TRBV4-1	NA	TGCGCCAGCAGCACAGGACTACTGTATGAGCAGTTCTTC	CASSTGLLYEQFF
TRBD1	TRBJ1-2	TRBV6-1	NA	TGTGCCAGCAGTCCGGGACAGAGCGACTATGGCTACACCTTC	CASSPGQSDYGYTF
NA	TRBJ1-1	TRBV6-5	NA	TGTGCCAGCACCCTAGGCAGAGGGAACACTGAAGCTTTCTTT	CASTLGRGNTEAFF
NA	TRBJ2-5	TRBV7-9	NA	TGTGCCAGCAGCACCGGGACACCAGAGTACTTC	CASSTGTPEYF
NA	TRBJ2-7	TRBV27	once	TGTGCCAGCAGTTTATCCACACCCTACGAGCAGTACTTC	CASSLSTPYEQYF
NA	TRBJ1-1	TRBV13	few	TGTGCCAGCAGCTCCCGGGGGTTGGACACTGAAGCTTTCTTT	CASSSRGLDTEAFF
TRBD2	TRBJ2-1	TRBV4-3	NA	TGCGCCAGCAGCCAAGATGTTAGCGGGCATGAGCAGTTCTTC	CASSQDVSGHEQFF
NA	TRBJ2-3	TRBV21-1	NA	TGTGCCAGCAGCAAATCGGGACTAGTAGCAGATACGCAGTATTTT	CASSKSGLVADTQYF
NA	TRBJ2-6	TRBV29-1	NA	TGCAGCGTTGAAACGTGGGACACCTCTGGGGCCAACGTCCTGACTTTC	CSVETWDTSGANVLTF
NA	TRBJ1-1	TRBV4-1	NA	TGCGCCAGCAGCCCCCGCCGCGGTGAAGCTTTCTTT	CASSPRRGEAFF
NA	TRBJ2-7	TRBV4-1	few	TGCGCCAGCAGCGAAGTGGACAGCGCGCGCTACGAGCAGTACTTC	CASSEVDSARYEQYF
NA	TRBJ2-5	TRBV6-1	NA	TGTGCCAGCAGGTCCATGGGCCGCGTCCAAGAGACCCAGTACTTC	CASRSMGRVQETQYF
NA	TRBJ2-7	TRBV27	NA	TGTGCCAGCAGTTTTAACAGCCTTCACTCCGAGCAGTACTTC	CASSFNSLHSEQYF
TRBD1	TRBJ2-1	TRBV6-5	NA	TGTGCCATCAGTGAGAGGACAGGGGACAATGAGCAGTTCTTC	CAISERTGDNEQFF
NA	TRBJ1-6	TRBV9	NA	TGTGCCAGCAGCGTACGTTGGCAGGGCGACTCACCCCTCCACTTT	CASSVRWQGDSPLHF
TRBD1	TRBJ2-5	TRBV7-9	NA	TGTGCCAGCAGCCCCAGAGACAGGGGAGAGACCCAGTACTTC	CASSPRDRGETQYF
TRBD1	TRBJ1-2	TRBV27	NA	TGTGCCAGCAGTTTGACAGGGCAGGGCTATGGCTACACCTTC	CASSLTGQGYGYTF